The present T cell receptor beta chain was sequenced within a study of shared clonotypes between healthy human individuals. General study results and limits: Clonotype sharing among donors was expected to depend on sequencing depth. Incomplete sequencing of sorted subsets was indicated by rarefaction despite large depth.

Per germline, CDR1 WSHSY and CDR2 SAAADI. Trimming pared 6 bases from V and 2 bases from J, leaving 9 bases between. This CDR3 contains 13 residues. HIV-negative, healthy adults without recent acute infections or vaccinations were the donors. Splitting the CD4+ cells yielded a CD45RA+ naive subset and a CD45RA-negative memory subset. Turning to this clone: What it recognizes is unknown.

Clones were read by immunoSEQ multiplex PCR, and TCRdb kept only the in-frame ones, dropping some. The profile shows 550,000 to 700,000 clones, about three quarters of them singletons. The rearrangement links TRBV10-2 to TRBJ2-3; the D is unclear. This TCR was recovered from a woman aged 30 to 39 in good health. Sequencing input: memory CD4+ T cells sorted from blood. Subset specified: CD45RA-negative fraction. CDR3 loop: CASRGPITDTQYF. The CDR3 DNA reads TGCGCCAGCAGAGGACCTATCACAGATACGCAGTATTTT.